The 25 T cell receptor beta chains below were found in one sample sequenced in a study of T-cell reconstitution after alpha-beta-depleted transplantation in children. Unique molecular identifiers tagged the TCRbeta library. TCRdb used MiXCR to reprocess the PCR reads, holding one entry per CDR3 protein. The sample lists around 440,000 distinct CDR3 sequences, 10% occurring once. The sample here was PBMCs, taken before TCRalphabeta/CD19-depleted stem cell transplant. The receptors here all came from a child aged 2-15 years with inherited bone marrow failure, due to receive a stem cell transplant.

This clonotype appeared many times. The chain recombines TRBV4-2 with TRBJ2-3; 7 bases are shared with TRBD2. Looked up from germline, CDR1 is LGHNA and CDR2 is YNFKEQ. V was clipped by 4 bases and J by 2 bases; unmatched bases: 18. The length of the CDR3 is 19 residues. CDR3 residues: CASSRLPGEAGVPTDTQYF. Here the CDR3 DNA reads TGTGCCAGCAGCCGCCTGCCGGGGGAGGCGGGGGTCCCCACAGATACGCAGTATTTT.

This clonotype occurred many times. For the CDR3, the DNA is TGTGCCAGCAGCAAACGGAGGGAGCAGTACTTC. This encodes CASSKRREQYF. The V and J genes are TRBV21-1 and TRBJ2-7; whether TRBD2, the table's D call, matches the DNA was not checked. TRBV21-1 is classified as a pseudogene. The CDR3 consists of 11 residues.

This clonotype was recorded many times. The chain combines TRBV6-1 with TRBJ1-1; TRBD1 is a possible D gene (6 bases). CDR3 length: 16 residues. The V end was cut by 2 bases, the J end by 0 bases, with 13 bases between. From germline, CDR1 is MNHNS and CDR2 SASEGT. This CDR3 is CASSEFRGGMNTEAFF. In DNA, the CDR3 is TGTGCCAGCAGTGAATTCAGGGGAGGAATGAACACTGAAGCTTTCTTT.

The table lists this clonotype with many counts. J is TRBJ2-2 and V is TRBV4-2; 9 nucleotides agree with TRBD2. The CDR3 contains 18 residues. CDR1 and CDR2 (germline): LGHNA, YNFKEQ. J lost 6 bases, V lost 1 base, and 12 bases had no gene match. The CDR3 reads CASSQAALAGGEAGELFF. The CDR3 coding sequence is TGTGCCAGCAGCCAAGCCGCCCTGGCGGGAGGGGAGGCCGGGGAGCTGTTTTTT.

This clonotype was counted at least ten times. A much larger clone differs by one base, so this may be a read error. CDR3 region: CASSLGVNEQLF. CDR3 DNA: TGTGCCAGCAGCTTAGGAGTAAATGAGCAGCTCTTC. This chain joins TRBV13 and TRBJ2-1; D ambiguous. The germline gives CDR1 PRHDT, CDR2 FYEKMQ (reference sequence). The CDR3 extends over 12 amino acids.

The table lists this clonotype with many counts. CDR3 residues: CAISDTGLYNSPLHF. DNA of the CDR3: TGTGCCATCAGTGACACGGGACTCTATAATTCACCCCTCCACTTT. The gene calls are TRBV10-3 and TRBJ1-6, with D perhaps TRBD1 (5 bases). Trimming shortened V by 3 bases and J by 3 bases, and 9 bases separated the two germline ends. CDR3 length: 15 residues. The germline V gene encodes CDR1 ENHRY and CDR2 SYGVKD.

This clonotype was observed a handful of times. The V gene is TRBV11-2, the J gene TRBJ2-1; the D gene is possibly TRBD1 (7 bases). Germline CDR1 is SGHAT and CDR2 is FQNNGV. The CDR3 spans 13 residues. Trimming left V 1 base short and J 8 bases short, with 9 bases between. The CDR3 region is CASSLGRGHEQFF. The CDR3 DNA is TGTGCCAGCAGCTTAGGGAGGGGGCATGAGCAGTTCTTC.

This clonotype came up many times. CDR3 sequence: CSVGTQYF. As DNA, the CDR3 is TGCAGCGTTGGTACGCAGTATTTT. The chain has TRBV29-1 and TRBJ2-3; D unclear. Germline V gene lookup returns CDR1 SQVTM and CDR2 ANQGSEA. CDR3 length: 8 amino acids. Between the trimmed V and J ends, which lost 4 bases and 8 bases, there was a span of 1 base.

The table lists this clonotype with many counts. The J gene is TRBJ2-1, the V gene TRBV12-3 or TRBV12-4, with 8 bases lining up with TRBD1. V shed 7 bases, J shed 4 bases, and the junction held 12 bases outside the gene matches. CDR3 length: 16 residues. This CDR3 is CASTRGPRDTYNEQFF. The CDR3 nucleotides read TGTGCCAGCACCAGGGGGCCCCGGGACACTTACAATGAGCAGTTCTTC.

In its sample, this clonotype was seen many times. V is TRBV2 and J is TRBJ2-2, with TRBD2 identical over 9 bases. With 6 bases clipped from V and 3 bases from J, the junction kept 5 bases outside the gene matches. CDR3 length equals 15 residues. CDR1 is SNHLY and CDR2 is FYNNEI in the germline V gene. The CDR3 bases are TGTGCCAGCAGCGAGGGGACTAGCTACACCGGGGAGCTGTTTTTT. Protein sequence: CASSEGTSYTGELFF. The complete variable domain, with remaining parts taken from reference TRBV2 and TRBJ2-2, reads EPEVTQTPSHQVTQMGQEVILRCVPISNHLYFYWYRQILGQKVEFLVSFYNNEISEKSEIFDDQFSVERPDGSNFTLKIRSTKLEDSAMYFCASSEGTSYTGELFFGEGSRLTVL.

This clonotype showed up many times. The chain carries TRBV5-1 and TRBJ2-1; 9 bases agree with TRBD2. The CDR3 length is 15 residues. V shed 0 bases and J 9 bases; nucleotides not matched to a gene: 7. Germline V gives CDR1 SGHRS, CDR2 YFSETQ. CDR3 sequence (DNA): TGCGCCAGCAGCTTGGAAGCGGGAGGCCCCAGTGAGCAGTTCTTC. As protein: CASSLEAGGPSEQFF.

This clonotype came up a few times. The J gene is TRBJ1-2, the V gene TRBV12-3 or TRBV12-4; no firm D call. This CDR3 comprises 13 residues. Trimming took off 6 bases at V and 2 bases at J, with 10 bases between the two ends. The CDR3 protein is CASSPDTNYGYTF. As DNA, the CDR3 is TGTGCCAGCAGCCCCGACACGAACTATGGCTACACCTTC.

This clonotype was seen ten or more times. The chain uses TRBV27 and TRBJ2-7; 7 bases agree with TRBD1. This CDR3 has 13 residues. The trim removed 9 bases at V and 0 bases at J, leaving 5 bases unmatched. The germline CDR1 and CDR2 sequences are MNHEY and SMNVEV (reference sequence). CDR3: CASRQGSSYEQYF. CDR3 bases: TGTGCCAGTAGACAGGGAAGCTCCTACGAGCAGTACTTC.

In its sample, this clonotype was seen many times. The chain has TRBV24-1 and TRBJ2-7, with D possibly matching TRBD1 (5 bases). The CDR3 contains 13 residues. The germline CDR1 and CDR2 sequences are KGHDR and SFDVKD. V lost 6 bases and J 5 bases, leaving 13 bases between the germline ends. The DNA for the CDR3 is TGTGCCACCAGTCAGGGTTCTTACGACGAGCAGTACTTC. It yields the protein CATSQGSYDEQYF.

This clonotype was recorded at least ten times. The rearrangement links TRBV4-1 to TRBJ2-3; D not resolved. V was pared by 1 base and J by 4 bases, with 12 bases between. This CDR3 is 15 amino acids long. Germline V gives CDR1 MGHRA, CDR2 YSYEKL. The CDR3 DNA reads TGCGCCAGCAGCCAAGGCTCCCGCCCGCCAGATACGCAGTATTTT. This translates into CASSQGSRPPDTQYF.

This clonotype was seen only a few times. The gene calls are TRBV28 and TRBJ2-3; 9 bases fit TRBD2. In germline, CDR1 is MDHEN, CDR2 SYDVKM. The CDR3 contains 17 residues. Trimming at V came to 1 base and at J to 5 bases, leaving 10 bases not matched to a gene. The CDR3 protein is CASSLYAGGPVEDTQYF. The CDR3 nucleotides read TGTGCCAGCAGTTTATACGCGGGAGGGCCTGTTGAAGATACGCAGTATTTT.

A note on this clonotype: Because it lacks the conserved phenylalanine or tryptophan at the end, this CDR3 is likely a read error. The chain couples TRBV6-4 to TRBJ2-7; D is possibly TRBD2 (5 bases). Per germline, CDR1 MRHNA and CDR2 SNTAGT. Trimming took off 3 bases at V and 7 bases at J, with 13 bases between the two ends. This CDR3 has 13 residues. CDR3 region: CASSESGNGEQYL. The CDR3 DNA is TGTGCCAGCAGTGAGTCGGGGAATGGTGAGCAGTACCTC.

This clonotype was seen at least ten times. The CDR3 DNA is TGCAGTGCTAGGGATTTGCTGTTGACTAGCGGGAGATCCTACAATGAGCAGTTCTTC. This codes for CSARDLLLTSGRSYNEQFF. The rearrangement joins TRBV20-1 to TRBJ2-1; 12 positions match TRBD2. The CDR3 length is 19 residues. Germline lookup yields CDR1 DFQATT and CDR2 SNEGSKA (reference sequence). The V and J ends lost 3 bases and 1 base, in that order; junction bases with no gene match: 13.

This clonotype was picked up many times. The V gene is TRBV20-1, the J gene TRBJ2-3; D may be TRBD1 or TRBD2 (5 bases each). Deletions cut 4 bases from V and 6 bases from J, with 17 bases between. The CDR3 covers 14 residues. Looked up from germline, CDR1 is DFQATT and CDR2 is SNEGSKA (reference sequence). The CDR3 reads CSAMFGGLGDTQYF. CDR3 in DNA: TGCAGTGCTATGTTTGGGGGATTGGGTGATACGCAGTATTTT.

The V call is TRBV15, the J call TRBJ2-7; the match to TRBD1 covers 8 bases. The CDR3 has 18 residues. Germline CDR1 LNHNV, CDR2 YYDKDF (reference sequence). V shed 0 bases and J 3 bases; nucleotides not matched to a gene: 13. In DNA, the CDR3 is TGTGCCACCAGCAGAGACCTCCCGGGACAGGAAGAAGACTACGAGCAGTACTTC. This encodes CATSRDLPGQEEDYEQYF.

This chain connects TRBV11-2 to TRBJ2-3, with TRBD2 matching over 12 bases. In germline, CDR1 is SGHAT, CDR2 FQNNGV. With V trimmed by 2 bases and J by 0 bases, 6 bases remained unmatched. The CDR3 consists of 18 residues. The CDR3: CASSLRGLAGGSTDTQYF. In DNA form, the CDR3 reads TGTGCCAGCAGCTTACGGGGGCTAGCGGGAGGGAGCACAGATACGCAGTATTTT.

This clonotype showed up many times. The V call is TRBV7-9, the J call TRBJ2-1; 11 nucleotides align to TRBD2. From germline, CDR1 is SEHNR and CDR2 FQNEAQ (reference sequence). The CDR3 runs to 17 residues. V shed 5 bases, J shed 2 bases, and the junction held 8 bases outside the gene matches. The CDR3 DNA sequence: TGTGCCAGCAGCCATACGACTAGCGGGGCTACCTACAATGAGCAGTTCTTC. Translating gives CASSHTTSGATYNEQFF.

The genes are TRBV7-2 and TRBJ2-2; D possibly corresponds to TRBD1 (5 bases). The V end was cut by 5 bases, the J end by 6 bases, with 7 bases between. The CDR3 is made up of 12 amino acids. CDR1 is SGHTA, CDR2 FQGNSA, per germline. Written as DNA, the CDR3 is TGTGCCAGCAGCCGCAGGGCCGGGGAGCTGTTTTTT. Amino acid sequence: CASSRRAGELFF.

Points on this clonotype: This may come from a read error, since a much larger clone is one base off. V usage is TRBV10-3 and J usage is TRBJ2-7; 8 bases agree with TRBD2. V lost 2 bases and J lost 5; bases outside the gene matches: 11. Germline CDR1 reads ENHRY; CDR2 reads SYGVKD. The CDR3 covers 16 residues. The CDR3 loop is CAISEPLAGKPDEQYF. The CDR3 DNA reads as TGTGCCATCAGTGAGCCATTAGCGGGAAAACCAGACGAGCAGTACTTC.

A few counts support this clonotype. This chain joins TRBV6-1 and TRBJ2-1; 9 bases are shared with TRBD1. From germline, CDR1 is MNHNS and CDR2 SASEGT. The CDR3 spans 15 residues. V dropped 6 bases and J dropped 7; count of bases not matched to a gene: 10. CDR3 sequence: CASRVRGQGFNEQFF. CDR3 DNA sequence: TGTGCCAGCAGGGTCCGAGGACAGGGGTTTAATGAGCAGTTCTTC.